Following are 4 T cell receptor beta chains from one sample sequenced in a study of blood T cell repertoires in COVID-19. Some clones are missing from TCRdb's copy, which holds only in-frame ones; the method was immunoSEQ multiplex PCR. The table has 70,000 to 85,000 clones, about 86% seen once. Sequencing was carried out using peripheral blood. The receptors originated from a woman of 80 years or more in a cohort sampled during active or convalescent COVID-19.

The chain is built from TRBV5-4 and TRBJ2-3; 7 bases are a match to TRBD1. CDR3 length: 15 amino acids. Germline-derived CDR1 and CDR2 are SGHNT and YYREEE (reference sequence). V shed 0 bases, J shed 4 bases, and the junction held 5 bases outside the gene matches. CDR3 DNA: TGTGCCAGCAGCTTGGAGACAGGGTACCCAGATACGCAGTATTTT. This gives the protein CASSLETGYPDTQYF.

This clone appeared once. The chain uses TRBV16 and TRBJ1-2; 7 bases are a match to TRBD1. The V gene's germline CDR1 is KGHSY and CDR2 FQNENV. This CDR3 has 14 residues. With V trimmed by 7 bases and J by 4 bases, 9 bases remained unmatched. CDR3 sequence reads: CASTPDRQVYGYTF. CDR3 DNA: TGTGCCAGCACCCCGGACAGGCAGGTCTATGGCTACACCTTC.

This chain uses TRBV28 with TRBJ2-3, with D unresolved. CDR3 length equals 12 residues. V gave up 8 bases and J gave up 3 bases, with 9 bases separating them. Germline values: CDR1 MDHEN, CDR2 SYDVKM. The CDR3 sequence: CASWQWTDTQYF. The CDR3 DNA follows: TGTGCCAGCTGGCAGTGGACAGATACGCAGTATTTT.

V and J are TRBV18 and TRBJ1-5; 8 bases align to TRBD1. Germline CDR1 and CDR2: KGHSH and LQKENI. The length of the CDR3 is 15 residues. Trimming removed 9 bases from V and 6 bases from J; junction bases left unmatched: 13. The CDR3 DNA follows: TGTGCCAGTTGCGCCATACAGGGGGTGGGTCAGCCCCAGCATTTT. Translating gives CASCAIQGVGQPQHF.